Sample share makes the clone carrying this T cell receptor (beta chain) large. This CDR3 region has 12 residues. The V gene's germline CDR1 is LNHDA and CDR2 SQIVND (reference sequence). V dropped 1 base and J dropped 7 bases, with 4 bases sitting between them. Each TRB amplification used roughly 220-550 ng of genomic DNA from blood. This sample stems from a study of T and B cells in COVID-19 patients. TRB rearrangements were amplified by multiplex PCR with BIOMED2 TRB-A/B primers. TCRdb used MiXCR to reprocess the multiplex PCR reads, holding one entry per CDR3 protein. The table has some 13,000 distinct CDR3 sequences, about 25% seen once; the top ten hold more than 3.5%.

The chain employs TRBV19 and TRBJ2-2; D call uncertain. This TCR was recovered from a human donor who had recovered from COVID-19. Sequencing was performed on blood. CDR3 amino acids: CASSIVSGELFF. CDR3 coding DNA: TGTGCCAGTAGTATAGTCAGCGGGGAGCTGTTTTTT.